The clone carrying this T cell receptor beta chain was detected only a few times. There were TCR beta CDR3 regions amplified from RNA transcripts. An initial round of RT-PCR targeting the TCR CDR3 relied on the HTBI primer set. MiXCR, applied by TCRdb to the multiplex PCR reads, yields one record per CDR3 protein. Of hundreds of thousands of distinct CDR3 sequences in the sample, 15% to 20% were seen once. This sample is drawn from a study of T cells in Graves' hyperthyroidism and ophthalmopathy. This receptor was identified in a man aged 35 to 55 with Graves' ophthalmopathy. Material: blood.

In nucleotides, the CDR3 is TGCAGTGCTTTGACAGGGGGCAAAGATGAGCAGTTCTTC. Protein product: CSALTGGKDEQFF. The V call is TRBV20-1, the J call TRBJ2-1, with TRBD1 matching over 10 bases. The V gene's germline CDR1 is DFQATT and CDR2 SNEGSKA (reference sequence). The CDR3 length is 13 residues. The V segment lost 5 bases and the J segment 8 bases; nucleotides outside the gene matches: 6.